The 20 T cell receptor beta chains below were found in one sample sequenced in a study of cytomegalovirus exposure and HLA in healthy donors. The PCR ran on 60 Vbeta and 13 Jbeta primers. Assay used: immunoSEQ multiplex PCR; TCRdb lists only in-frame clones, some missing. The table includes under 40,000 clones, 90% to 95% detected once. The sequenced material came from PBMCs. These receptors originate from a young woman in good health and CMV-seronegative.

As to this clone: Germline is not matched at one junction end, which may reflect a read error. V gene TRBV7-9 combines with J gene TRBJ2-3, with 8 bases aligning to TRBD2. Germline V lookup: CDR1 SEHNR, CDR2 FQNEAQ (reference sequence). CDR3 length equals 16 residues. The DNA of the CDR3 is TGTTCCAGCAGCCCCTCCTCCAGCGGGAGTTCAGATACGCAGTATTTT. Translating gives CSSSPSSSGSSDTQYF. The entire variable domain, with the rest obtained from reference TRBV7-9 and TRBJ2-3, is as follows: DTGVSQNPRHKITKRGQNVTFRCDPISEHNRLYWYRQTLGQGPEFLTYFQNEAQLEKSRLLSDRFSAERPKGSFSTLEIQRTEQGDSAMYLCSSSPSSSGSSDTQYFGPGTRLTVL.

The gene calls are TRBV5-8 and TRBJ2-2; possible D gene TRBD2, 5 bases. Trimming pared 1 base from V and 7 bases from J, leaving 11 bases between. The length of the CDR3 is 14 residues. CDR1 and CDR2 (germline): SGHTS, YDEGEE. CDR3: CASSLFSASGELFF. The CDR3 coding sequence is TGTGCCAGCAGCTTGTTTAGCGCGAGCGGGGAGCTGTTTTTT.

V and J are TRBV6-5 and TRBJ1-1, with D tentatively TRBD1 (6 bases). The V end was cut by 5 bases, the J end by 4 bases, with 17 bases between. CDR1 and CDR2 from the germline V gene are MNHEY and SVGAGI. The CDR3 is 15 residues long. For the CDR3, the DNA is TGTGCCAGCAGTCCACAGGGTGGCGTGACCACTGAAGCTTTCTTT. This gives the protein CASSPQGGVTTEAFF.

The rearrangement links TRBV6-1 to TRBJ1-5, with 9 bases fitting TRBD1. Germline V gives CDR1 MNHNS, CDR2 SASEGT. The CDR3 contains 13 residues. V gave up 5 bases and J gave up 6 bases; unmatched junction bases: 2. The CDR3: CASSLDRGQPQHF. As DNA, the CDR3 is TGTGCCAGCAGTCTGGACAGGGGTCAGCCCCAGCATTTT.

This chain uses TRBV29-1 with TRBJ1-1; weak D call: TRBD1 (5 bases). Germline CDR1 reads SQVTM; CDR2 reads ANQGSEA. CDR3 length: 13 residues. The V and J ends lost 5 bases and 1 base respectively, with 11 bases between them. In nucleotides, the CDR3 is TGCAGCGTTCGTGTGGGGGGGAACACTGAAGCTTTCTTT. Translated: CSVRVGGNTEAFF.

The V and J genes are TRBV7-8 and TRBJ2-3; the match to TRBD1 covers 9 bases. There are 17 residues in the CDR3. Trimming removed 4 bases from V and 4 bases from J; junction bases left unmatched: 12. Germline V gives CDR1 SGHVS, CDR2 FQNEAQ. The CDR3 region is CASSSNRDRVSSDTQYF. CDR3 in DNA: TGTGCCAGCAGCTCCAACCGGGACAGGGTATCCTCAGATACGCAGTATTTT. Combining the CDR3 with reference TRBV7-8 and TRBJ2-3 gives the whole variable domain GAGVSQSPRYKVAKRGQDVALRCDPISGHVSLFWYQQALGQGPEFLTYFQNEAQLDKSGLPSDRFFAERPEGSVSTLKIQRTQQEDSAVYLCASSSNRDRVSSDTQYFGPGTRLTVL.

The V gene is TRBV28, the J gene TRBJ1-3; unclear D gene. Per the germline V gene, CDR1 is MDHEN and CDR2 is SYDVKM. Trimming shortened V by 7 bases and J by 2 bases, and 15 bases separated the two germline ends. This CDR3 region has 15 residues. The DNA for the CDR3 is TGTGCCAGCACAGGATTGACCCCAGCTGGAAACACCATATATTTT. Its protein product is CASTGLTPAGNTIYF.

The chain couples TRBV10-3 to TRBJ1-4, with D possibly matching TRBD1 (5 bases). The germline V gene encodes CDR1 ENHRY and CDR2 SYGVKD. With 10 bases removed from V and 1 base from J, the gap between germline ends came to 10 bases. The CDR3 extends over 13 amino acids. The CDR3 protein is CATWRGTNEKLFF. The CDR3 bases are TGTGCCACCTGGAGGGGAACTAATGAAAAACTGTTTTTT.

The chain recombines TRBV18 with TRBJ1-6; the match to TRBD1 covers 7 bases. The CDR3 has 14 residues. The V gene's germline CDR1 is KGHSH and CDR2 LQKENI. V shed 7 bases and J 7 bases; nucleotides not matched to a gene: 7. CDR3 region: CASYAGTENSPLHF. CDR3 sequence (DNA): TGTGCCAGCTACGCCGGGACAGAGAATTCACCCCTCCACTTT.

The chain links TRBV30 to TRBJ2-3; D gene unclear. CDR3 length: 14 residues. The germline V and J ends were trimmed by 1 base and 2 bases, with 10 bases remaining between them. Germline V gene data show CDR1 as GTSNPN and CDR2 as SVGIG (reference sequence). CDR3 DNA sequence: TGTGCCTGGAGTGGTCCGAGGCTCACAGATACGCAGTATTTT. It specifies CAWSGPRLTDTQYF.

In the case of this clone: A read error may produce the germline difference seen at one junction end. The rearrangement joins TRBV7-9 to TRBJ2-1, with TRBD2 identical over 7 bases. This CDR3 has 15 amino acids. The V gene's germline CDR1 is SEHNR and CDR2 FQNEAQ (reference sequence). CDR3 in amino acids: CSSSLLASSYNEQFF. CDR3 bases: TGTTCCAGCAGCTTACTAGCGAGTTCCTACAATGAGCAGTTCTTC.

The chain combines TRBV5-4 with TRBJ2-7, with TRBD2 identical over 8 bases. Germline lookup yields CDR1 SGHNT and CDR2 YYREEE (reference sequence). This CDR3 is 14 amino acids long. Germline trimming cut 2 bases from V and 6 bases from J; bases unmatched to any gene: 7. The CDR3 bases are TGTGCCAGCAGCTTCCCGGGACTAGAACCCGAGCAGTACTTC. This gives the protein CASSFPGLEPEQYF.

This clone was counted a single time. The genes are TRBV27 and TRBJ1-5; 11 positions match TRBD1. Trimming cost V 6 bases and J 11 bases; bases outside gene matches: 12. Germline CDR1 reads MNHEY; CDR2 reads SMNVEV (reference sequence). This CDR3 contains 15 residues. The CDR3 loop reads CASSRLRDRGGSQHF. CDR3 DNA: TGTGCCAGCAGCCGACTAAGGGACAGGGGGGGGTCCCAGCATTTT.

V is TRBV19 and J is TRBJ1-1; unclear D gene. CDR3 size: 15 residues. CDR1 and CDR2 from the germline V gene are LNHDA and SQIVND (reference sequence). The V and J ends lost 3 bases and 1 base respectively, with 12 bases between them. For the CDR3, the DNA is TGTGCCAGTAGTATGGGCGCCCCTCGGAACACTGAAGCTTTCTTT. Translated: CASSMGAPRNTEAFF.

CDR3 residues: CASSLESGRNYGYTF. The CDR3 DNA follows: TGCGCCAGCAGCTTGGAATCCGGTCGCAACTATGGCTACACCTTC. The chain combines TRBV5-1 with TRBJ1-2; D is uncertain. Germline assignment: CDR1 SGHRS and CDR2 YFSETQ. The CDR3 consists of 15 residues. The ends were cut back, 0 bases at V and 2 bases at J, with 11 bases in the middle.

V and J are TRBV11-2 and TRBJ2-5; tentatively, D is TRBD1 (6 bases). Germline V gives CDR1 SGHAT, CDR2 FQNNGV. This CDR3 region has 15 residues. V gave up 2 bases and J gave up 4 bases, with 14 bases separating them. DNA of the CDR3: TGTGCCAGCAGCTTAAACAGGGCAGGGGCAGAGACCCAGTACTTC. Translated: CASSLNRAGAETQYF. The full variable domain, completed using reference TRBV11-2 and TRBJ2-5, is EAGVAQSPRYKIIEKRQSVAFWCNPISGHATLYWYQQILGQGPKLLIQFQNNGVVDDSQLPKDRFSAERLKGVDSTLKIQPAKLEDSAVYLCASSLNRAGAETQYFGPGTRLLVL.

V usage is TRBV6-1 and J usage is TRBJ2-5; D may be TRBD2 (6 bases). The V gene lost 0 bases and the J gene lost 4 bases, with 15 bases spanning the gap. This CDR3 has 16 residues. The germline gives CDR1 MNHNS, CDR2 SASEGT. This chain's CDR3 is CASSEASLAGTETQYF. CDR3 coding DNA: TGTGCCAGCAGTGAAGCGAGCCTGGCGGGAACAGAGACCCAGTACTTC.

This chain uses TRBV10-3 with TRBJ2-7, with TRBD2 identical over 9 bases. The V and J ends lost 6 bases and 2 bases, in that order; junction bases with no gene match: 8. The CDR3 runs 15 residues. CDR1 ENHRY and CDR2 SYGVKD come from the germline V gene. The CDR3 DNA follows: TGTGCCATCAGCGATGTAGCGGGAGTGGCCTACGAGCAGTACTTC. Translation gives CAISDVAGVAYEQYF.

This clone was seen once. At one end, the junction sequence differs from germline, possibly due to a read error. The chain is built from TRBV7-9 and TRBJ2-7, with D perhaps TRBD2 (5 bases). The germline V gene encodes CDR1 SEHNR and CDR2 FQNEAQ (reference sequence). There are 12 residues in the CDR3. The CDR3 DNA follows: TGTTCCAGCAGCTTGGGTGAGGGCGAGCAGTACTTC. Its protein product is CSSSLGEGEQYF.

V and J are TRBV11-2 and TRBJ2-3; the D gene is possibly TRBD1 (5 bases). The CDR3 has 14 amino acids. Deletions cut 7 bases from V and 5 bases from J, with 16 bases between. Germline V gene data show CDR1 as SGHAT and CDR2 as FQNNGV. The CDR3 protein is CASKGLGVQDTQYF. Written as DNA, the CDR3 is TGTGCCAGCAAGGGCTTAGGGGTCCAAGATACGCAGTATTTT.